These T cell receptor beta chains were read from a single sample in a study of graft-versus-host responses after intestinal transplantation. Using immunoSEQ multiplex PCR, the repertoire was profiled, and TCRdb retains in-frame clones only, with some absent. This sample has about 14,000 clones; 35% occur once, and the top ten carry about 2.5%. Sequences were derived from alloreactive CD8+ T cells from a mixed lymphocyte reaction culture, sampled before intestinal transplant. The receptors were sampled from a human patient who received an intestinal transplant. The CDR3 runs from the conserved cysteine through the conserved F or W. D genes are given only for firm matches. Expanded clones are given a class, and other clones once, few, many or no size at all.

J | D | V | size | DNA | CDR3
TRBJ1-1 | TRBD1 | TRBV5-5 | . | TGTGCCAGCAGCTGGACAGGGGGCACTGAAGCTTTCTTT | CASSWTGGTEAFF
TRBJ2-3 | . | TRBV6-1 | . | TGTGCCAGCAGTGAAAGGAGGGGGGCCAGCACAGATACGCAGTATTTT | CASSERRGASTDTQYF
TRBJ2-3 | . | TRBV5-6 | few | TGTGCCAGCAGCTTTGGGGATACGCAGTATTTT | CASSFGDTQYF
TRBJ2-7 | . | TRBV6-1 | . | TGTGCCAGCAGTGAAGGTCCAGGGTCCTACGAGCAGTACTTC | CASSEGPGSYEQYF
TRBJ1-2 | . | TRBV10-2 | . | TGCGCCAGCAATCCTCTTATTACGGACCCAACTAACTATGGCTACACCTTC | CASNPLITDPTNYGYTF
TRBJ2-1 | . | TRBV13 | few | TGTGCCAGCAGCTCGGCCGCTCATAGCGGAGCCTACAATGAGCAGTTCTTC | CASSSAAHSGAYNEQFF
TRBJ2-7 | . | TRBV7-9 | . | TGTGCCAGCAGCTTTGGGGACTACGAGCAGTACTTC | CASSFGDYEQYF
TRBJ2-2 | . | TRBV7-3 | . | TGTGCCAGCAGCCTCCCCGACAGGGCGGGAAACACCGGGGAGCTGTTTTTT | CASSLPDRAGNTGELFF
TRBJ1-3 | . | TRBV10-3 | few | TGTGCCATCACCAGGGCAGGGACGGGAAACACCATATATTTT | CAITRAGTGNTIYF
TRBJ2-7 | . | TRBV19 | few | TGTGCAACCTCTAGTCGTGGCCCCTACGAGCAGTACTTC | CATSSRGPYEQYF
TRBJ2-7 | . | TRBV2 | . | TGTGCCAGCAGTGAAATGAGGGGGGGACACTACGAGCAGTACTTC | CASSEMRGGHYEQYF
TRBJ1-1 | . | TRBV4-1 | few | TGCGCCAGCAGCCAAGGGAGGGGCACTGAAGCTTTCTTT | CASSQGRGTEAFF
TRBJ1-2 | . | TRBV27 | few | TGTGCCAGCAGTCCCTCCTGGCAGGGCGCCCATGGCTACACCTTC | CASSPSWQGAHGYTF
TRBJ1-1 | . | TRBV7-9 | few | TGTGCCAGCAGCTTAGGTGGGCAGGGACTTTGCTTT | CASSLGGQGLCF
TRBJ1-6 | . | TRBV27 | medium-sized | TGTGCCAGCAGTTTCGGTTCCTATAATTCACCCCTCCACTTT | CASSFGSYNSPLHF
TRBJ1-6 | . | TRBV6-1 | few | TGTGCCAGCAGTTTCGGGGAACTATCACCCCTCCACTTT | CASSFGELSPLHF
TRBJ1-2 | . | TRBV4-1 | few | TGCGCCAGCAGCCAAGATGGTGCCTCGTATGGCTACACCTTC | CASSQDGASYGYTF
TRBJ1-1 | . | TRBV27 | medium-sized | TGTGCCAGCAGCCAGGGACAGAACACTGAAGCTTTCTTT | CASSQGQNTEAFF
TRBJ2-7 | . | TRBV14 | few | TGTGCCAGCCCGGTGGGAGTCACCTACGAGCAGTACTTC | CASPVGVTYEQYF
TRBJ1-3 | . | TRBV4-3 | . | TGCGCCAGCAGCCAAGAGTCAGGGATTAACACCATATATTTT | CASSQESGINTIYF
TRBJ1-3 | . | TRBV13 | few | TGTGCCAGCAGCTTAGCGATGTCAGGGCCTGGAAACACCATATATTTT | CASSLAMSGPGNTIYF
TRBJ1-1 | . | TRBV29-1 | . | TGCAGCGTTGAAGCGAACACTGAAGCTTTCTTT | CSVEANTEAFF
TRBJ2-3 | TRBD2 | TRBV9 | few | TGTGCCAGCAGCGTAGGGGCGGGGGAGCTGGATACGCAGTATTTT | CASSVGAGELDTQYF
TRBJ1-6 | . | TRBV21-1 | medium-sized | TGTGCCAGCAGCAAAGGGAATTCACCCCTCCACTTT | CASSKGNSPLHF
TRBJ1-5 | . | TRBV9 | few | TGTGCCAGCAGCGGCCGGGACGGGGCCTGGCCCCAGCATTTT | CASSGRDGAWPQHF
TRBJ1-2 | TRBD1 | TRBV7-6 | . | TGTGCCAGCAGCTTTTTACAGGGGGCTATAAACTATGGCTACACCTTC | CASSFLQGAINYGYTF
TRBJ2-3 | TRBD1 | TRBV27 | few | TGTGCCAGCAGTTACGGGACAGGGGGTGGAGATACGCAGTATTTT | CASSYGTGGGDTQYF
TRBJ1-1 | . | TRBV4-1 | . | TGCGCCAGCAGCCACGGGGTAAGGAGAGAGGGAGCTTTCTTT | CASSHGVRREGAFF